These T cell receptor beta chains were read from a single sample in a study of PD-1 blockade in mismatch repair-deficient tumors. TCRdb keeps only in-frame clones here, not all; method: immunoSEQ multiplex PCR. The table has approximately 130,000 clones, about 88% seen once. The sample in question was peripheral blood, obtained 44 weeks after starting pembrolizumab. These receptors originate from an adult with mismatch repair-deficient cancer. The CDR3 runs from the conserved cysteine through the conserved F or W. The D gene is left open where the match is weak. The size of a clone is reported for some rows only, either as once, few or many, or as a class for expanded clones.

clone_size	j_call	v_call	d_call	cdr3_nt	cdr3_aa
NA	TRBJ2-1	TRBV27	TRBD2	TGTGCCAGCAGTCTGGTGACTAGCAACAATGAGCAGTTCTTC	CASSLVTSNNEQFF
NA	TRBJ2-2	TRBV5-4	TRBD2	TGTGCCAGCAGCTTCCAGCGGGATGGCGGGGAGCTGTTTTTT	CASSFQRDGGELFF
NA	TRBJ2-6	TRBV5-6	NA	TGTGCCAGCAGCTTGGAGGCAGGGGCTCTGAGCTCTGGGGCCAACGTCCTGACTTTC	CASSLEAGALSSGANVLTF
NA	TRBJ1-5	TRBV7-6	NA	TGTGCCAGCAGTTCGAGAAAGGATCAGCCCCAGCATTTT	CASSSRKDQPQHF
NA	TRBJ2-7	TRBV28	NA	TGTGCCAGCAGTTTTTTGGGGGGCTCCGAGCAGTACTTC	CASSFLGGSEQYF
NA	TRBJ2-1	TRBV4-3	TRBD1	TGCGCCAGCAGCCAAGATCGGGACAGGTACAATGAGCAGTTCTTC	CASSQDRDRYNEQFF
NA	TRBJ2-2	TRBV28	NA	TGTGCCAGCAGTTTACGGCTAGCGAACACCGGGGAGCTGTTTTTT	CASSLRLANTGELFF
NA	TRBJ2-3	TRBV6-1	TRBD1	TGTGCCAGCACCCCCCGTGACAGGGCCCCAGATACGCAGTATTTT	CASTPRDRAPDTQYF
NA	TRBJ2-7	TRBV6-6	TRBD2	TGTGCCACTGGACTAGCGGGCCCCTACGAGCAGTACTTC	CATGLAGPYEQYF
NA	TRBJ1-2	TRBV11-2	NA	TGTGCCAGCAGCTTAGATGGTGTCGGGTCAGATGGCTACACCTTC	CASSLDGVGSDGYTF
NA	TRBJ2-7	TRBV4-2	TRBD1	TGTGCCAGCAGCTTGGCCGGGACAGGGGGGGTAGAGCAGTACTTC	CASSLAGTGGVEQYF
NA	TRBJ2-3	TRBV13	TRBD2	TGTGCCAGCAGCTTAGGGACTAGCGGTCGATATACGCAGTATTTT	CASSLGTSGRYTQYF
NA	TRBJ2-3	TRBV27	NA	TGTGCCAGCAACGTGGGGTTTGGGGCAGATACGCAGTATTTT	CASNVGFGADTQYF
NA	TRBJ2-7	TRBV11-2	TRBD2	TGTGCCAGCAGCTTAGAGCCTAGCGGACCCTACGAGCAGTACTTC	CASSLEPSGPYEQYF
NA	TRBJ2-7	TRBV6-5	TRBD2	TGTGCCAGCAGGGGACTAGCGGATCAGTACGAGCAGTACTTC	CASRGLADQYEQYF
NA	TRBJ2-3	TRBV7-9	TRBD1	TGTGCCAGCAGCTCCTCAAGACAGGGCACTAGCACAGATACGCAGTATTTT	CASSSSRQGTSTDTQYF
NA	TRBJ2-3	TRBV7-9	TRBD2	TGTGCCAGCAGCGTAGCTAGCGGGAGGCCCCACGTATCGTATACGCAGTATTTT	CASSVASGRPHVSYTQYF
NA	TRBJ2-5	TRBV21-1	NA	TGTGCCTCGGGCACCAGGGACCAAGAGACCCAGTACTTC	CASGTRDQETQYF
NA	TRBJ2-1	TRBV7-9	NA	TGTGCCAGCAGCTTAGCGTCGGACAGTAGCTCCTACAATGAGCAGTTCTTC	CASSLASDSSSYNEQFF
NA	TRBJ2-2	TRBV4-1	NA	TGCGCCAGCAGCCAAGAGCGCGGGCGTAACACCGGGGAGCTGTTTTTT	CASSQERGRNTGELFF
NA	TRBJ2-1	TRBV6-1	NA	TGTGCCAGCGGAAGGGTGTCTGAGCAGTTCTTC	CASGRVSEQFF
once	TRBJ2-7	TRBV5-1	NA	TGCGCCAGCAGCTTGGAGAGGGGATCAGGCTACGAGCAGTACTTC	CASSLERGSGYEQYF
NA	TRBJ2-7	TRBV27	NA	TGTGCCAGCAGTACCAACTACGAGCAGTACTTC	CASSTNYEQYF
once	TRBJ1-5	TRBV27	NA	TGTGCCAGCAGTCCTGGGTGGGGAAATCAGCCCCAGCATTTT	CASSPGWGNQPQHF
NA	TRBJ2-3	TRBV19	NA	TGTGCCAGTAGTATGGAGGGCCGAGGGCCTAGCGGCACAGATACGCAGTATTTT	CASSMEGRGPSGTDTQYF
once	TRBJ2-3	TRBV4-1	NA	TGCGCCAGCAGCCCCCCCACAGGGCGGGGTAGCACAGATACGCAGTATTTT	CASSPPTGRGSTDTQYF
NA	TRBJ2-5	TRBV29-1	NA	TGCAGCGTTGAACGCACAGGGAGGGTCCAAGAGACCCAGTACTTC	CSVERTGRVQETQYF
NA	TRBJ1-1	TRBV28	TRBD1	TGTGCCAGCGGGACAGCCCCAGGTGGGGCTTTCTTT	CASGTAPGGAFF
NA	TRBJ2-5	TRBV30	TRBD1	TGTGCCTGGAGCCACAGGGGGACCCAGTACTTC	CAWSHRGTQYF
NA	TRBJ2-1	TRBV29-1	NA	TGCAGCGTTGAAGGGGTGGGATTATCCTACAATGAGCAGTTCTTC	CSVEGVGLSYNEQFF
NA	TRBJ2-3	TRBV11-2	TRBD1	TGTGCCAGCAGCTCAAGGGACAGGGGAAGCACAGATACGCAGTATTTT	CASSSRDRGSTDTQYF
NA	TRBJ2-1	TRBV7-9	NA	TGTGCCAGCAGCGGGACCTCACCGGAGCAGTTCTTC	CASSGTSPEQFF
once	TRBJ2-5	TRBV5-1	TRBD1	TGCGCCAGCAGATCGGGACAGGGGATTGGAGAGACCCAGTACTTC	CASRSGQGIGETQYF
NA	TRBJ2-7	TRBV5-1	TRBD2	TGCGCCAGCAGCTACAGTGTACTAGCGGGAGTTGGTGAGCAGTACTTC	CASSYSVLAGVGEQYF
NA	TRBJ1-1	TRBV5-6	NA	TGTGCCAGCAGCTCCTGGGGCACTGAAGCTTTCTTT	CASSSWGTEAFF
NA	TRBJ1-1	TRBV30	NA	TGTGCCTGGATCCAGCGATTCACTGAAGCTTTCTTT	CAWIQRFTEAFF
NA	TRBJ1-2	TRBV5-5	NA	TGTGCCAGCAGCCAAACCGGGACAATCACCTATGGCTACACCTTC	CASSQTGTITYGYTF
NA	TRBJ1-1	TRBV6-4	TRBD1	TGTGCCAGCAGTGAGACGGGACAGGGGGCGCTCAGCGCGGCTGAAGCTTTCTTT	CASSETGQGALSAAEAFF
NA	TRBJ2-3	TRBV7-9	TRBD1	TGTGCCAGCGGGCCCGGGACAGGGGACACAGATACGCAGTATTTT	CASGPGTGDTDTQYF
few	TRBJ2-7	TRBV7-9	NA	TGTGCCAGCAGCTCCCACCTCCTACGGGCGTACTTC	CASSSHLLRAYF
NA	TRBJ1-2	TRBV6-1	NA	TGTGCCAGCAGCGCTTTGGACAGAAGCGGCTACACCTTC	CASSALDRSGYTF
NA	TRBJ2-3	TRBV4-2	NA	TGTGCCAGCAGCCCCGGCGGGCCCGTGACAGATACGCAGTATTTT	CASSPGGPVTDTQYF
once	TRBJ1-5	TRBV28	TRBD1	TGTGCCAGCAGTTTGAGGGGGACAGACCAGACCCAGCATTTT	CASSLRGTDQTQHF
NA	TRBJ1-2	TRBV9	TRBD1	TGTGCCAGCAGCCCGCAATCGGACAGGGCGGAATTC	CASSPQSDRAEF
few	TRBJ1-4	TRBV27	NA	TGTGCCAGCAGTTGGGGGGCAACTAATGAAAAACTGTTTTTT	CASSWGATNEKLFF
NA	TRBJ2-7	TRBV19	NA	TGTGCCAGTAGTCCGACAGGACCCGCCGAGCAGTACTTC	CASSPTGPAEQYF
few	TRBJ2-5	TRBV4-1	TRBD2	TGCGCCAGCAGCCAAGGTAGTAGCGGGAGCCAAGAGACCCAGTACTTC	CASSQGSSGSQETQYF
NA	TRBJ2-1	TRBV19	NA	TGTGCCAGTAGTATAGATAGGACTAGGGGGTACAATGAGCAGTTCTTC	CASSIDRTRGYNEQFF
NA	TRBJ2-7	TRBV28	TRBD2	TGTGCCAGCAGTTTATGGTCTAGCGGGAGGGCCCAAAGCTCCTACGAGCAGTACTTC	CASSLWSSGRAQSSYEQYF
NA	TRBJ1-4	TRBV4-3	NA	TGCGCCAGCAGCCGCTTCGGGGGGACTAATGAAAAACTGTTTTTT	CASSRFGGTNEKLFF
NA	TRBJ1-5	TRBV5-1	NA	TGCGCCAGCAGCCCGCTTGGCGGCAATCAGCCCCAGCATTTT	CASSPLGGNQPQHF
NA	TRBJ2-7	TRBV28	NA	TGTGCCAGCACTGTCGGCGCCTTCGAGCAGTACTTC	CASTVGAFEQYF
once	TRBJ1-1	TRBV6-5	NA	TGTGCCAGCAGTTACACCCCAGGGACCACTGAAGCTTTCTTT	CASSYTPGTTEAFF